The text below deals with one TCR beta chain. Antigen: not known. V shed 4 bases and J shed 2 bases, with 13 bases lying between them. The CDR3 has 15 amino acids. This sample is drawn from a study of post-analysis software for immune sequencing data. Study-wide results and caveats: Compared with controls, patients showed significantly lower normalized Chao1 diversity. The five TRBV segments detected at higher frequency in patients than in controls included TRBV5-6, TRBV5-1 and TRBV20-1.

Tagging with unique molecular identifiers was a feature of the TCR beta cDNA libraries. MiXCR, applied by TCRdb to the PCR reads, yields one record per CDR3 protein. The sample lists approximately 350,000 distinct CDR3 sequences, 30% to 45% occurring once. The sequence was collected from a girl aged 5-17 years with multiple sclerosis. Sequencing was performed on blood. The chain links TRBV12-3 or TRBV12-4 to TRBJ2-3; TRBD2 is a possible D gene (6 bases). CDR3: CASSSLGLVTDTQYF. CDR3 in DNA: TGTGCCAGCAGTTCCTTGGGACTTGTCACAGATACGCAGTATTTT.